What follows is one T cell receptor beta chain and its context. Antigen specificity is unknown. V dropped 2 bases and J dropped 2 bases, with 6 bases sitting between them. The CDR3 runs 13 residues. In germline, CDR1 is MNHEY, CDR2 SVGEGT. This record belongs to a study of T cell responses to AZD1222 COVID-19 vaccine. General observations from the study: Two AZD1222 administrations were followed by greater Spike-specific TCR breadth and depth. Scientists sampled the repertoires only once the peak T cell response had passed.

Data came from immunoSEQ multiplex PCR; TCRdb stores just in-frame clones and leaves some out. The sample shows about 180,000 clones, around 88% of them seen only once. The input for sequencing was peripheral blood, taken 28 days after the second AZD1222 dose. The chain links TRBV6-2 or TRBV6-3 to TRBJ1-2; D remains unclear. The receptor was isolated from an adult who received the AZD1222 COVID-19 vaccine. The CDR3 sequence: CASSYAGNYGYTF. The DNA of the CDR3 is TGTGCCAGCAGTTACGCGGGGAACTATGGCTACACCTTC.